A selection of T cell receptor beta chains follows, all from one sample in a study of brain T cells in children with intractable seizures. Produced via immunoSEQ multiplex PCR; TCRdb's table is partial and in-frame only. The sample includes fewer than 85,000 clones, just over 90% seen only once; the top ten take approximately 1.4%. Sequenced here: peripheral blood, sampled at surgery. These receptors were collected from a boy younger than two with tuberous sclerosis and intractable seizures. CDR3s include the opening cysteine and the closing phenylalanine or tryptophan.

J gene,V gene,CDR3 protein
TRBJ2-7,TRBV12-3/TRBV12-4,CASSLDPAEQYF
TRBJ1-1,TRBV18,CASSQGQGGDTEAFF
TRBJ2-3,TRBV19,CASSMLPYTDTQYF
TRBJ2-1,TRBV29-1,CSVEESSYNEQFF
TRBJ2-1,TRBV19,CASSPQSYNEQFF
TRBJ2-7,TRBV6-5,CASTRLAGPYEQYF
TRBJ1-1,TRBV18,CASSLKAGTGNTEAFF
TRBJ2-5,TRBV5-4,CASSSGLAGLQETQYF
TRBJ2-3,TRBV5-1,CASSFLSDTQYF
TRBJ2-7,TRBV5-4,CASSLEVNSYEQYF
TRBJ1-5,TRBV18,CASSPTQLKPQHF
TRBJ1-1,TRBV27,CASSLSDSNTEAFF
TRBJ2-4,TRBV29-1,CSVRDRYKNIQYF
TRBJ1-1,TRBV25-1,CASSGLGWGDGTEAFF
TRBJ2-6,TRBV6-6,CASSYSTLGANVLTF
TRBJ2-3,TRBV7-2,CASTSLGLASPTDTQYF
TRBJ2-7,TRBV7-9,CASSPQVTYEQYF
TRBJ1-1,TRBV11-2,CASSLHQENTEAFF
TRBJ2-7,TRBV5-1,CASSLKAYEQYF
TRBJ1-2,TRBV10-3,CAISYGAQAGGNYGYTF
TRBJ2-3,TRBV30,CAWSLGSGTGDTQYF
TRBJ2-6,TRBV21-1,CASSSQGTGRANVLTF